This T cell receptor (beta chain) was recorded in a study of circulating tumor DNA in untreated peripheral T-cell lymphoma. The study, taken as a whole, reports: Tumor-specific clonotypes: identified in 70% to 80% of patients, about 84% of baseline tissues.

With respect to this clone: Its antigen is unknown. One junction end does not reproduce the germline sequence, and a read error may be involved.

CDR3 length: 14 amino acids. CDR1 is GTSNPN, CDR2 SVGIG, per germline (reference sequence). Assay: immunoSEQ multiplex PCR; the TCRdb copy retains only in-frame clones and omits some. Found here are about 2,400 clones, 69% of them singletons; the top ten hold roughly 17%. The chain carries TRBV30 and TRBJ1-6, with 7 bases fitting TRBD1. Sequencing was carried out using tumor tissue. The TCR was taken from a human donor with peripheral T-cell lymphoma. The DNA for the CDR3 is TGTGCCTGGAGTGTACTGCAGGGGGGATCACCCCTCTACTTT. Its protein product is CAWSVLQGGSPLYF.